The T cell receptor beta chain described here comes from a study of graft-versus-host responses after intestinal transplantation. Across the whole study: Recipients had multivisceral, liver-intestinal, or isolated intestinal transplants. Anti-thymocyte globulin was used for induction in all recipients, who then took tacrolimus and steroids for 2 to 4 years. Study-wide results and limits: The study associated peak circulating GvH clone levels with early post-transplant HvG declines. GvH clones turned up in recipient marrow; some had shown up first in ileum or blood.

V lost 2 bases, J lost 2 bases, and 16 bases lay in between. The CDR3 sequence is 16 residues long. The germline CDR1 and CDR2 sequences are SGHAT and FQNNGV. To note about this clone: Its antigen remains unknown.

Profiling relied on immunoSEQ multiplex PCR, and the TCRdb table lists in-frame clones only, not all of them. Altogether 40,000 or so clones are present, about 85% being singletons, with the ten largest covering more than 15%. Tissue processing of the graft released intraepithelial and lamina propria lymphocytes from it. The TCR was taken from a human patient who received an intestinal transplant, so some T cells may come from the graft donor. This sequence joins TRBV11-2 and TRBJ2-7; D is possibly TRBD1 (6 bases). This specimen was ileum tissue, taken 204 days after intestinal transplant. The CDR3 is CASSLLGSTGPYEQYF. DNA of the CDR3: TGTGCCAGCAGCTTATTGGGATCGACAGGTCCCTACGAGCAGTACTTC.